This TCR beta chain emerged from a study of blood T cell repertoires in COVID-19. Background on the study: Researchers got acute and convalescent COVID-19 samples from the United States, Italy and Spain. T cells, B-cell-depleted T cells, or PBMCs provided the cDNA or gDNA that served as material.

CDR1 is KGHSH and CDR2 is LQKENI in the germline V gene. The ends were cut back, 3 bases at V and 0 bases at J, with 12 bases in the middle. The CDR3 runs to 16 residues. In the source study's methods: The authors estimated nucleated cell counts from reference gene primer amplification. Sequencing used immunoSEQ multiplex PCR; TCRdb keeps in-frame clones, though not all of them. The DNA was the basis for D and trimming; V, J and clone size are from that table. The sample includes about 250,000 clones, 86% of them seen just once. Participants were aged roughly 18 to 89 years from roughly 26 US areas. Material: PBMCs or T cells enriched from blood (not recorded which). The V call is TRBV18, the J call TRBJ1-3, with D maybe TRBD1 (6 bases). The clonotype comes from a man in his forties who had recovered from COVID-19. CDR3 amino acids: CASSPRQGSSGNTIYF. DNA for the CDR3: TGTGCCAGCTCACCGAGGCAGGGGTCCTCTGGAAACACCATATATTTT.